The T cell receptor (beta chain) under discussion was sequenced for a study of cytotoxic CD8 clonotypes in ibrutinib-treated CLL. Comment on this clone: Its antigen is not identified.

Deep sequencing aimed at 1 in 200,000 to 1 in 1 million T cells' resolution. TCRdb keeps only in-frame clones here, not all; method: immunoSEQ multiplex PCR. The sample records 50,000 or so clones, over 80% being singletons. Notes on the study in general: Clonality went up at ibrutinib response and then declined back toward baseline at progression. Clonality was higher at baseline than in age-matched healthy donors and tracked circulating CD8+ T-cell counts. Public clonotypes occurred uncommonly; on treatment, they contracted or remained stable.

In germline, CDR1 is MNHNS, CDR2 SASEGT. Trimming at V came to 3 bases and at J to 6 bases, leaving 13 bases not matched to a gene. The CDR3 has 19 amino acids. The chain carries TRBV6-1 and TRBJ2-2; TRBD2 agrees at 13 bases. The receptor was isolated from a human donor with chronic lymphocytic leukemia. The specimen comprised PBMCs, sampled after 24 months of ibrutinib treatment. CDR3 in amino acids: CASSDAGLAGAGRAGELFF. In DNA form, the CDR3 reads TGTGCCAGCAGTGACGCTGGACTAGCGGGAGCGGGGAGAGCCGGGGAGCTGTTTTTT.